One T cell receptor beta chain is described in this entry. These data are taken from a study of blood T cell repertoires in COVID-19. Overall study context: The cDNA or gDNA used as material had been derived from T cells, B-cell-depleted T cells, or PBMCs.

V lost 5 bases and J 2 bases, leaving 9 bases between the germline ends. The CDR3 contains 13 residues. Germline CDR1 reads SGHTA; CDR2 reads FQGTGA. Generated by immunoSEQ multiplex PCR, the TCRdb table keeps only in-frame clones and is missing some. In the table there are tens of thousands of clones, approximately 86% of which are singletons. The TCR sequence derives from a man aged 45 to 65 with active COVID-19. The sample was peripheral blood. The chain links TRBV7-3 to TRBJ2-5; D uncertain. The CDR3 DNA follows: TGTGCCAGCAGCCCCTACGGTCAAGAGACCCAGTACTTC. This sequence encodes CASSPYGQETQYF.